A selection of T cell receptor beta chains follows, all from one sample in a study of regulatory T cells in long-lasting Graves disease. TCRdb fed the multiplex PCR reads into MiXCR, producing one record per CDR3 protein. The repertoire has approximately 250,000 distinct CDR3 sequences, 15% to 20% of them found once; the top ten carry less than 25%. Specimen: peripheral blood mononuclear cells (PBMCs), collected at new diagnosis, from a patient treated with antithyroid drugs. All receptors derive from a female donor with Graves disease. Both conserved end residues are part of each CDR3. Each record gives: clone size, D gene, J gene, V gene, CDR3 DNA, CDR3 protein. A D gene is named only where the DNA matches it firmly. The size entry is marked missing in some rows and otherwise reads once, few, many or a size class.

clone_size: many
d_call: TRBD1
j_call: TRBJ1-2
v_call: TRBV28
cdr3_nt: TGTGCCAGCAGTTTAGGGGGACAGACTTTAATGGGCTATGGCTACACCTTC
cdr3_aa: CASSLGGQTLMGYGYTF

clone_size: many
d_call: TRBD2
j_call: TRBJ2-7
v_call: TRBV3-1
cdr3_nt: TGTGCCAGCAGCCCGGGACTAGCGGTTTACGAGCAGTACTTC
cdr3_aa: CASSPGLAVYEQYF

clone_size: NA
d_call: NA
j_call: TRBJ1-3
v_call: TRBV3-1
cdr3_nt: TGTGCCAGCAGGGCCCTTGGGGCTGGAAACACCATATATTTT
cdr3_aa: CASRALGAGNTIYF

clone_size: many
d_call: NA
j_call: TRBJ1-5
v_call: TRBV12-3/TRBV12-4
cdr3_nt: TGTGCCAGCAGTTACGGCAATCAGCCCCAGCATTTT
cdr3_aa: CASSYGNQPQHF

clone_size: many
d_call: NA
j_call: TRBJ2-1
v_call: TRBV29-1
cdr3_nt: TGCAGCGTTGATTGGAGGGGGACAAACAATGAGCAGTTCTTC
cdr3_aa: CSVDWRGTNNEQFF

clone_size: many
d_call: TRBD1
j_call: TRBJ1-6
v_call: TRBV19
cdr3_nt: TGTGCCAGTAGTCCCCAGGGGGTTTCACCCCTCCACTTT
cdr3_aa: CASSPQGVSPLHF

clone_size: many
d_call: TRBD2
j_call: TRBJ2-1
v_call: TRBV20-1
cdr3_nt: TGCAGTGCTAGAGGACTAGCGGATTACAATGAGCAGTTCTTC
cdr3_aa: CSARGLADYNEQFF

clone_size: many
d_call: NA
j_call: TRBJ2-5
v_call: TRBV7-3
cdr3_nt: TGTGCCAGCAGCCCCCGGACAGAAGAGACCCAGTACTTC
cdr3_aa: CASSPRTEETQYF

clone_size: many
d_call: TRBD2
j_call: TRBJ2-7
v_call: TRBV9
cdr3_nt: TGTGCCAGCAGCTTGGGGACTAGCTCATTCTACGAGCAGTACTTC
cdr3_aa: CASSLGTSSFYEQYF

clone_size: many
d_call: NA
j_call: TRBJ2-5
v_call: TRBV5-8
cdr3_nt: TGTGCCAGCAGCTTGTATGGGCAAGAGACCCAGTACTTC
cdr3_aa: CASSLYGQETQYF

clone_size: few
d_call: TRBD2
j_call: TRBJ2-3
v_call: TRBV20-1
cdr3_nt: TGCAGTGCTAGAGATCCTAGCGGGGCCGGCCCAGATACGCAGTATTTT
cdr3_aa: CSARDPSGAGPDTQYF

clone_size: NA
d_call: TRBD1
j_call: TRBJ2-2
v_call: TRBV5-1
cdr3_nt: TGCGCCAGCAGATTTGGGACAGGGATCACCGGGGAGCTGTTTTTT
cdr3_aa: CASRFGTGITGELFF

clone_size: NA
d_call: NA
j_call: TRBJ2-2
v_call: TRBV7-6
cdr3_nt: TGTGCCAGCAGCTTAGCCGCGACAGGGAGGGACACCGGGGAGCTGTTTTTT
cdr3_aa: CASSLAATGRDTGELFF

clone_size: many
d_call: TRBD2
j_call: TRBJ2-5
v_call: TRBV12-3/TRBV12-4
cdr3_nt: TGTGCCAGCAGTTTAGAGCGGGGCGGGACCCAGTACTTC
cdr3_aa: CASSLERGGTQYF

clone_size: few
d_call: NA
j_call: TRBJ2-2
v_call: TRBV5-4
cdr3_nt: TGTGCCAGCAGCCCCCGGACAAACACCGGGGAGCTGTTTTTT
cdr3_aa: CASSPRTNTGELFF

clone_size: many
d_call: NA
j_call: TRBJ1-2
v_call: TRBV7-2
cdr3_nt: TGTGCCAGCAGCCCCCGCCGGGCGGGTACAAACTATGGCTACACCTTC
cdr3_aa: CASSPRRAGTNYGYTF

clone_size: NA
d_call: TRBD2
j_call: TRBJ2-1
v_call: TRBV2
cdr3_nt: TGTGCCAGCAGTTATCCCGGGAGGACATCAAATGAGCAGTTCTTC
cdr3_aa: CASSYPGRTSNEQFF

clone_size: many
d_call: NA
j_call: TRBJ2-3
v_call: TRBV6-5
cdr3_nt: TGTGCCAGCAGTTACGGTGACAGGCTTACGCAGTATTTT
cdr3_aa: CASSYGDRLTQYF

clone_size: many
d_call: NA
j_call: TRBJ2-1
v_call: TRBV6-2/TRBV6-3
cdr3_nt: TGTGCCAGCAGTTACGGTAGTTCTAGCAATGAGCAGTTCTTC
cdr3_aa: CASSYGSSSNEQFF

clone_size: many
d_call: NA
j_call: TRBJ1-1
v_call: TRBV9
cdr3_nt: TGTGCCAGCAGCGTAGCCCCCCTAGGCAGAGCCCTGAACACTGAAGCTTTCTTT
cdr3_aa: CASSVAPLGRALNTEAFF

clone_size: few
d_call: TRBD1
j_call: TRBJ2-1
v_call: TRBV5-1
cdr3_nt: TGCGCCAGCCGCGGGACAGGGAGGCACAATGAGCAGTTCTTC
cdr3_aa: CASRGTGRHNEQFF

clone_size: many
d_call: TRBD1
j_call: TRBJ2-3
v_call: TRBV24-1
cdr3_nt: TGTGCCACCAGTGACTGGACAGGGGGCGCAGATACGCAGTATTTT
cdr3_aa: CATSDWTGGADTQYF

clone_size: many
d_call: TRBD2
j_call: TRBJ2-1
v_call: TRBV9
cdr3_nt: TGTGCCAGCAGCGTAGCGGGCGGGGGGGTCTCAGGGTACAATGAGCAGTTCTTC
cdr3_aa: CASSVAGGGVSGYNEQFF

clone_size: many
d_call: NA
j_call: TRBJ1-2
v_call: TRBV5-1
cdr3_nt: TGCGCCAGCAGCCCTGGGGGAGGCGGCTATGGCTACACCTTC
cdr3_aa: CASSPGGGGYGYTF

clone_size: many
d_call: TRBD2
j_call: TRBJ2-2
v_call: TRBV10-2
cdr3_nt: TGCGCCAGCAACGAAGGGCTAGCGGGAGGCACCGGGGAGCTGTTTTTT
cdr3_aa: CASNEGLAGGTGELFF

clone_size: NA
d_call: NA
j_call: TRBJ1-5
v_call: TRBV12-3/TRBV12-4
cdr3_nt: TGTGCCAGCAGTTGGGGCGATCAGCCCCAGCATTTT
cdr3_aa: CASSWGDQPQHF

clone_size: many
d_call: TRBD2
j_call: TRBJ2-7
v_call: TRBV28
cdr3_nt: TGTGGAATTAGCGGGAGGGGGTACGAGCAGTACTTC
cdr3_aa: CGISGRGYEQYF

clone_size: NA
d_call: TRBD1
j_call: TRBJ2-3
v_call: TRBV11-2
cdr3_nt: TGTGCCAGCAGCTTGGCAGGGGGCAAGGCAGATACGCAGTATTTT
cdr3_aa: CASSLAGGKADTQYF